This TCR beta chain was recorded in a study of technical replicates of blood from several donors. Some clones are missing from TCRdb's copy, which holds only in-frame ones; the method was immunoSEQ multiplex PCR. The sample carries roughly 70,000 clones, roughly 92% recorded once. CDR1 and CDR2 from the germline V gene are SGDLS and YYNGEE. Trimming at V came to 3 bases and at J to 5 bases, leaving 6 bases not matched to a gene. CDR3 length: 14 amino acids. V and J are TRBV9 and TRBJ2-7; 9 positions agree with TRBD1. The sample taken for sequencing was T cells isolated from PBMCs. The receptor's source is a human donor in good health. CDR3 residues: CASSAHRGRDEQYF. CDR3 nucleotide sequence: TGTGCCAGCAGCGCCCACAGGGGGCGGGACGAGCAGTACTTC.